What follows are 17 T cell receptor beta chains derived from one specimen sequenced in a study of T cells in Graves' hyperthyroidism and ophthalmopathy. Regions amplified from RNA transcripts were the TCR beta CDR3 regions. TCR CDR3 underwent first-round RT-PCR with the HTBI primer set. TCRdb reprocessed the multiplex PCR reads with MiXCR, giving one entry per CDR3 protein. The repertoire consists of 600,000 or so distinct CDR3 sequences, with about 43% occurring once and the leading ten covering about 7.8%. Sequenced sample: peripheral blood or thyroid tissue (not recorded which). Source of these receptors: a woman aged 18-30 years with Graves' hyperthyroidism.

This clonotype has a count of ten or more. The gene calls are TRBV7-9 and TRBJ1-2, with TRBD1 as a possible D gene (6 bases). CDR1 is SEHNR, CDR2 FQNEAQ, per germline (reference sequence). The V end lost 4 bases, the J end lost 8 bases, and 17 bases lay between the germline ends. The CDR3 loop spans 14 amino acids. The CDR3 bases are TGTGCCAGCAGCTCGGACAGCGCTTGGGGAGGCTACACCTTC. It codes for CASSSDSAWGGYTF. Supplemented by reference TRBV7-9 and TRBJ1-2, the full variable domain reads DTGVSQNPRHKITKRGQNVTFRCDPISEHNRLYWYRQTLGQGPEFLTYFQNEAQLEKSRLLSDRFSAERPKGSFSTLEIQRTEQGDSAMYLCASSSDSAWGGYTFGSGTRLTVV.

CDR3 region: CASSYPQGSLETQYF. The CDR3 nucleotides read TGTGCCAGCAGTTACCCACAGGGAAGCTTGGAGACCCAGTACTTC. V and J are TRBV6-6 and TRBJ2-5; weak D call: TRBD1 (6 bases). CDR3 length: 15 amino acids. Trimming took 2 bases from V and 5 from J, leaving 15 bases between them. Per germline, CDR1 MNHNY and CDR2 SVGAGI (reference sequence).

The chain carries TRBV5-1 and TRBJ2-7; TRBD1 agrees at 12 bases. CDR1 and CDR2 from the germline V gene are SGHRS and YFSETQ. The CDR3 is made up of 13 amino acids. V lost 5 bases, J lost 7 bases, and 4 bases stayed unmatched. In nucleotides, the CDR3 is TGCGCCAGCAGGGGACAGGGGGCGGGGGAGCAGTACTTC. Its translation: CASRGQGAGEQYF.

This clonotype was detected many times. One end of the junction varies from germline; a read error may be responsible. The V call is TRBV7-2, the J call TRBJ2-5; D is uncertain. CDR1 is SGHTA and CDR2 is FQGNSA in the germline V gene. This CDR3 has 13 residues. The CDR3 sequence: CASSPQQQETQYF. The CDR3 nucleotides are TGCGCCAGCAGCCCCCAACAGCAAGAGACCCAGTACTTC. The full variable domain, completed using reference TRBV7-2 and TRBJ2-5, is GAGVSQSPSNKVTEKGKDVELRCDPISGHTALYWYRQSLGQGLEFLIYFQGNSAPDKSGLPSDRFSAERTGGSVSTLTIQRTQQEDSAVYLCASSPQQQETQYFGPGTRLLVL.

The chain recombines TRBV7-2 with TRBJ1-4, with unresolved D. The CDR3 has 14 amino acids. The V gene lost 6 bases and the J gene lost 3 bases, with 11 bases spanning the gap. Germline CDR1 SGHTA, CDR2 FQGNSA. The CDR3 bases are TGTGCCAGCAGAGAGGGTTCTTCTAATGAAAAACTGTTTTTT. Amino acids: CASREGSSNEKLFF.

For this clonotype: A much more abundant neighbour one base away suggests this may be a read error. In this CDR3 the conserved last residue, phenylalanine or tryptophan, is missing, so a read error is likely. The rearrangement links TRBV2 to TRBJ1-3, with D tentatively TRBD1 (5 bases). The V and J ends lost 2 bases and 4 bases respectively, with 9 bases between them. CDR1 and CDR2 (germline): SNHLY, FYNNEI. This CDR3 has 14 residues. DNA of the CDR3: TGTGCCAGCAGTGAACAGGGTGTCGGAAACACCATATATTCT. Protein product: CASSEQGVGNTIYS.

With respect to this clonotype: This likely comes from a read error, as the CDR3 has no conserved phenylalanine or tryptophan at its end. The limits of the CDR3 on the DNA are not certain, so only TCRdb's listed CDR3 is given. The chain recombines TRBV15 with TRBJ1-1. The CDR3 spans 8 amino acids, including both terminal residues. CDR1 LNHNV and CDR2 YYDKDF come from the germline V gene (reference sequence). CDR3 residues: CATRSTIA.

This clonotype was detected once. CDR3 loop: CASSQDWTENGAQPQHF. The CDR3 DNA reads TGTGCCAGCAGCCAAGATTGGACAGAGAATGGCGCTCAGCCCCAGCATTTT. The V gene is TRBV2, the J gene TRBJ1-5; possible D gene TRBD1, 6 bases. Germline-derived CDR1 and CDR2 are SNHLY and FYNNEI. This CDR3 is built from 17 residues. Trimming shortened V by 6 bases and J by 6 bases, and 24 bases separated the two germline ends. Full variable domain (remainder filled in from reference TRBV2 and TRBJ1-5): EPEVTQTPSHQVTQMGQEVILRCVPISNHLYFYWYRQILGQKVEFLVSFYNNEISEKSEIFDDQFSVERPDGSNFTLKIRSTKLEDSAMYFCASSQDWTENGAQPQHFGDGTRLSIL.

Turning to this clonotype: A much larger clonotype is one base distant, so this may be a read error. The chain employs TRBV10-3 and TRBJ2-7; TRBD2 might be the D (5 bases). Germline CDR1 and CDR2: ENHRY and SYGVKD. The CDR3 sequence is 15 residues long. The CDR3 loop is CASSESSLAGYEQYF. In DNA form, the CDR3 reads TGTGCCAGCAGTGAGTCGAGTCTAGCTGGATACGAGCAGTACTTC.

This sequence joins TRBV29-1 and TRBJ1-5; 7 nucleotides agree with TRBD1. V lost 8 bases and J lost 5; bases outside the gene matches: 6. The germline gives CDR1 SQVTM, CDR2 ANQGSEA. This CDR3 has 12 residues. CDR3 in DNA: TGCAGCTCGGACAGGACCTATCAGCCCCAGCATTTT. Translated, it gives CSSDRTYQPQHF.

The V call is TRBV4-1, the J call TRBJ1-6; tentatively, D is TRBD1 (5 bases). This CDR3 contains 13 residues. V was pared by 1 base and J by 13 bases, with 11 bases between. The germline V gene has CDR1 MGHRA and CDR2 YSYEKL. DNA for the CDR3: TGCGCCAGCAGCCAAGGGGACCTGATGCCCCTCCACTTT. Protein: CASSQGDLMPLHF.

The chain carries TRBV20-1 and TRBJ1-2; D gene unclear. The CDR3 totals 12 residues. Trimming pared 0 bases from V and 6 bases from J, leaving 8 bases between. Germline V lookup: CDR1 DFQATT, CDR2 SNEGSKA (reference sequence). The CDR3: CSARDTANGYTF. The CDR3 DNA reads TGCAGTGCTAGAGATACCGCTAATGGCTACACCTTC.

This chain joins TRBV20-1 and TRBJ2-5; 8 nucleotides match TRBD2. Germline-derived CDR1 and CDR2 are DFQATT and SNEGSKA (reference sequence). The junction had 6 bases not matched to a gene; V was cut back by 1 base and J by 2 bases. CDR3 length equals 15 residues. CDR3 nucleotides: TGCAGTGCTAGAGTTAGCGGGATTGCTCAAGAGACCCAGTACTTC. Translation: CSARVSGIAQETQYF.

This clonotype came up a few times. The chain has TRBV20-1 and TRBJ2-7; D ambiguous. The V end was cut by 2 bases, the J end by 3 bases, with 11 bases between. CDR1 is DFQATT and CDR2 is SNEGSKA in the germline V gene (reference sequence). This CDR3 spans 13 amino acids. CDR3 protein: CSARSGRNYEQYF. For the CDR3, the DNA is TGCAGTGCTAGATCAGGACGGAACTACGAGCAGTACTTC.

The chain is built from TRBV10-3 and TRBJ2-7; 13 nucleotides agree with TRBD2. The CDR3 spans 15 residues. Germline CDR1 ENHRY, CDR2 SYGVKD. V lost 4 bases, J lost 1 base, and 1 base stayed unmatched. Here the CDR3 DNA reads TGTGCCATCAGTGGGACTAGCGGGAGTTCCTACGAGCAGTACTTC. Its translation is CAISGTSGSSYEQYF.

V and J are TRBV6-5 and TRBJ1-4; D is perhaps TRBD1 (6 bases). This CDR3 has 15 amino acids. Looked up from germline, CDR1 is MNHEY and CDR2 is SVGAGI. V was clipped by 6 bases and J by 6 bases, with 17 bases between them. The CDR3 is CASRGAGKGDEKLFF. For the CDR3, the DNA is TGTGCCAGCAGGGGCGCGGGGAAGGGGGATGAAAAACTGTTTTTT.

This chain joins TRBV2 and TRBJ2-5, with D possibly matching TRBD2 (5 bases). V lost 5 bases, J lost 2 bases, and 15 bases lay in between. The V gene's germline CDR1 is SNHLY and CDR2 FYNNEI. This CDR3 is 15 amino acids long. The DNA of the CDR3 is TGTGCCAGCAGTTCCCGGCCGCGGACTCAAGAGACCCAGTACTTC. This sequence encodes CASSSRPRTQETQYF.